These 10 T cell receptor beta chains share one sample of origin, sequenced in a study of T cell responses to AZD1222 COVID-19 vaccine. Clones were read by immunoSEQ multiplex PCR, and TCRdb kept only the in-frame ones, dropping some. The sample has about 82,000 clones; 90% are singletons. The sample was peripheral blood, taken on day 0 of AZD1222 vaccination. The receptor source for this set is an adult in good health.

The J gene is TRBJ2-3, the V gene TRBV6-2 or TRBV6-3, with TRBD2 matching over 9 bases. This CDR3 spans 17 amino acids. V was pared by 5 bases and J by 1 base, with 10 bases of the junction left unmatched. Looked up from germline, CDR1 is MNHEY and CDR2 is SVGEGT. The CDR3, as DNA: TGTGCCAGCAGTGCCAATAGCGGGGGATGGGGCACAGATACGCAGTATTTT. Protein product: CASSANSGGWGTDTQYF.

The rearrangement joins TRBV7-2 to TRBJ2-5; D gene uncertain. With 2 bases removed from V and 6 bases from J, the gap between germline ends came to 10 bases. Germline lookup yields CDR1 SGHTA and CDR2 FQGNSA. This CDR3 is 13 amino acids long. The CDR3, as DNA: TGTGCCAGCAGCTTAACCTCGTCCCAGACCCAGTACTTC. Translating gives CASSLTSSQTQYF.

This clone has only one observation. The chain uses TRBV6-5 and TRBJ1-1; tentative D call: TRBD1 (5 bases). The CDR3 has 16 residues. CDR1 and CDR2 from the germline V gene are MNHEY and SVGAGI. V lost 0 bases and J lost 1, with 12 bases in between. The CDR3 DNA follows: TGTGCCAGCAGTTACTCGGCCACGGGGGGGAACACTGAAGCTTTCTTT. It codes for CASSYSATGGNTEAFF.

The chain uses TRBV4-3 and TRBJ1-2, with D unclear. The germline V and J ends were trimmed by 3 bases and 4 bases, with 12 bases remaining between them. This CDR3 spans 14 amino acids. Germline CDR1 reads LGHNA; CDR2 reads YSLEER. CDR3 bases: TGCGCCAGCAGCCAGGGAGCTTCAACCTATGGCTACACCTTC. It specifies CASSQGASTYGYTF.

The chain links TRBV29-1 to TRBJ1-1; 8 bases line up with TRBD1. With V trimmed by 7 bases and J by 2 bases, 6 bases remained unmatched. Germline assignment: CDR1 SQVTM and CDR2 ANQGSEA. The CDR3 spans 13 residues. The CDR3, as DNA: TGCAGCGGGTCAGGGGGCGGCAACACTGAAGCTTTCTTT. The encoded protein is CSGSGGGNTEAFF.

This chain connects TRBV5-6 to TRBJ2-7; 9 bases are a match to TRBD1. Germline V gives CDR1 SGHDT, CDR2 YYEEEE. The trim removed 5 bases at V and 0 bases at J, leaving 3 bases unmatched. CDR3 size: 14 residues. The CDR3 is CASRRTGASYEQYF. CDR3 DNA sequence: TGTGCCAGCAGGCGGACAGGGGCCTCCTACGAGCAGTACTTC.

The gene calls are TRBV6-5 and TRBJ1-2; no clear D gene. The CDR3 spans 11 residues. In germline, CDR1 is MNHEY, CDR2 SVGAGI. Trimming left V 5 bases short and J 6 bases short, with 7 bases between. The CDR3 DNA reads TGTGCCAGCAGTCCCCACGATGGCTACACCTTC. Its translation: CASSPHDGYTF.

This clone appeared a few times. This rearrangement joins TRBV15 to TRBJ1-5; D ambiguous. This CDR3 is built from 16 residues. Trimming removed 0 bases at V and 4 bases at J, with 13 bases between. Germline CDR1 LNHNV, CDR2 YYDKDF (reference sequence). The CDR3 bases are TGTGCCACCAGCAGAGAGGGTTCCGGATTTAATCAGCCCCAGCATTTT. Residues: CATSREGSGFNQPQHF.

The V gene is TRBV12-3 or TRBV12-4, the J gene TRBJ2-5; D remains unclear. This CDR3 has 11 amino acids. V lost 5 bases and J lost 4, with 5 bases in between. CDR3 bases: TGTGCCAGCAGTCCCGGAGAGACCCAGTACTTC. Protein sequence: CASSPGETQYF.

This clone was seen only a few times. This sequence joins TRBV7-6 and TRBJ2-5, with 7 nucleotides matching TRBD2. This CDR3 spans 15 amino acids. J gave up 2 bases and V 5 bases, and 8 bases lay outside the gene matches. Germline V lookup: CDR1 SGHVS, CDR2 FNYEAQ. CDR3 nucleotide sequence: TGTGCCAGCAGCCACTTTACTAGCGCTCAAGAGACCCAGTACTTC. Amino acid sequence: CASSHFTSAQETQYF. The whole variable domain, remainder taken from reference TRBV7-6 and TRBJ2-5, is GAGVSQSPRYKVTKRGQDVALRCDPISGHVSLYWYRQALGQGPEFLTYFNYEAQQDKSGLPNDRFSAERPEGSISTLTIQRTEQRDSAMYRCASSHFTSAQETQYFGPGTRLLVL.